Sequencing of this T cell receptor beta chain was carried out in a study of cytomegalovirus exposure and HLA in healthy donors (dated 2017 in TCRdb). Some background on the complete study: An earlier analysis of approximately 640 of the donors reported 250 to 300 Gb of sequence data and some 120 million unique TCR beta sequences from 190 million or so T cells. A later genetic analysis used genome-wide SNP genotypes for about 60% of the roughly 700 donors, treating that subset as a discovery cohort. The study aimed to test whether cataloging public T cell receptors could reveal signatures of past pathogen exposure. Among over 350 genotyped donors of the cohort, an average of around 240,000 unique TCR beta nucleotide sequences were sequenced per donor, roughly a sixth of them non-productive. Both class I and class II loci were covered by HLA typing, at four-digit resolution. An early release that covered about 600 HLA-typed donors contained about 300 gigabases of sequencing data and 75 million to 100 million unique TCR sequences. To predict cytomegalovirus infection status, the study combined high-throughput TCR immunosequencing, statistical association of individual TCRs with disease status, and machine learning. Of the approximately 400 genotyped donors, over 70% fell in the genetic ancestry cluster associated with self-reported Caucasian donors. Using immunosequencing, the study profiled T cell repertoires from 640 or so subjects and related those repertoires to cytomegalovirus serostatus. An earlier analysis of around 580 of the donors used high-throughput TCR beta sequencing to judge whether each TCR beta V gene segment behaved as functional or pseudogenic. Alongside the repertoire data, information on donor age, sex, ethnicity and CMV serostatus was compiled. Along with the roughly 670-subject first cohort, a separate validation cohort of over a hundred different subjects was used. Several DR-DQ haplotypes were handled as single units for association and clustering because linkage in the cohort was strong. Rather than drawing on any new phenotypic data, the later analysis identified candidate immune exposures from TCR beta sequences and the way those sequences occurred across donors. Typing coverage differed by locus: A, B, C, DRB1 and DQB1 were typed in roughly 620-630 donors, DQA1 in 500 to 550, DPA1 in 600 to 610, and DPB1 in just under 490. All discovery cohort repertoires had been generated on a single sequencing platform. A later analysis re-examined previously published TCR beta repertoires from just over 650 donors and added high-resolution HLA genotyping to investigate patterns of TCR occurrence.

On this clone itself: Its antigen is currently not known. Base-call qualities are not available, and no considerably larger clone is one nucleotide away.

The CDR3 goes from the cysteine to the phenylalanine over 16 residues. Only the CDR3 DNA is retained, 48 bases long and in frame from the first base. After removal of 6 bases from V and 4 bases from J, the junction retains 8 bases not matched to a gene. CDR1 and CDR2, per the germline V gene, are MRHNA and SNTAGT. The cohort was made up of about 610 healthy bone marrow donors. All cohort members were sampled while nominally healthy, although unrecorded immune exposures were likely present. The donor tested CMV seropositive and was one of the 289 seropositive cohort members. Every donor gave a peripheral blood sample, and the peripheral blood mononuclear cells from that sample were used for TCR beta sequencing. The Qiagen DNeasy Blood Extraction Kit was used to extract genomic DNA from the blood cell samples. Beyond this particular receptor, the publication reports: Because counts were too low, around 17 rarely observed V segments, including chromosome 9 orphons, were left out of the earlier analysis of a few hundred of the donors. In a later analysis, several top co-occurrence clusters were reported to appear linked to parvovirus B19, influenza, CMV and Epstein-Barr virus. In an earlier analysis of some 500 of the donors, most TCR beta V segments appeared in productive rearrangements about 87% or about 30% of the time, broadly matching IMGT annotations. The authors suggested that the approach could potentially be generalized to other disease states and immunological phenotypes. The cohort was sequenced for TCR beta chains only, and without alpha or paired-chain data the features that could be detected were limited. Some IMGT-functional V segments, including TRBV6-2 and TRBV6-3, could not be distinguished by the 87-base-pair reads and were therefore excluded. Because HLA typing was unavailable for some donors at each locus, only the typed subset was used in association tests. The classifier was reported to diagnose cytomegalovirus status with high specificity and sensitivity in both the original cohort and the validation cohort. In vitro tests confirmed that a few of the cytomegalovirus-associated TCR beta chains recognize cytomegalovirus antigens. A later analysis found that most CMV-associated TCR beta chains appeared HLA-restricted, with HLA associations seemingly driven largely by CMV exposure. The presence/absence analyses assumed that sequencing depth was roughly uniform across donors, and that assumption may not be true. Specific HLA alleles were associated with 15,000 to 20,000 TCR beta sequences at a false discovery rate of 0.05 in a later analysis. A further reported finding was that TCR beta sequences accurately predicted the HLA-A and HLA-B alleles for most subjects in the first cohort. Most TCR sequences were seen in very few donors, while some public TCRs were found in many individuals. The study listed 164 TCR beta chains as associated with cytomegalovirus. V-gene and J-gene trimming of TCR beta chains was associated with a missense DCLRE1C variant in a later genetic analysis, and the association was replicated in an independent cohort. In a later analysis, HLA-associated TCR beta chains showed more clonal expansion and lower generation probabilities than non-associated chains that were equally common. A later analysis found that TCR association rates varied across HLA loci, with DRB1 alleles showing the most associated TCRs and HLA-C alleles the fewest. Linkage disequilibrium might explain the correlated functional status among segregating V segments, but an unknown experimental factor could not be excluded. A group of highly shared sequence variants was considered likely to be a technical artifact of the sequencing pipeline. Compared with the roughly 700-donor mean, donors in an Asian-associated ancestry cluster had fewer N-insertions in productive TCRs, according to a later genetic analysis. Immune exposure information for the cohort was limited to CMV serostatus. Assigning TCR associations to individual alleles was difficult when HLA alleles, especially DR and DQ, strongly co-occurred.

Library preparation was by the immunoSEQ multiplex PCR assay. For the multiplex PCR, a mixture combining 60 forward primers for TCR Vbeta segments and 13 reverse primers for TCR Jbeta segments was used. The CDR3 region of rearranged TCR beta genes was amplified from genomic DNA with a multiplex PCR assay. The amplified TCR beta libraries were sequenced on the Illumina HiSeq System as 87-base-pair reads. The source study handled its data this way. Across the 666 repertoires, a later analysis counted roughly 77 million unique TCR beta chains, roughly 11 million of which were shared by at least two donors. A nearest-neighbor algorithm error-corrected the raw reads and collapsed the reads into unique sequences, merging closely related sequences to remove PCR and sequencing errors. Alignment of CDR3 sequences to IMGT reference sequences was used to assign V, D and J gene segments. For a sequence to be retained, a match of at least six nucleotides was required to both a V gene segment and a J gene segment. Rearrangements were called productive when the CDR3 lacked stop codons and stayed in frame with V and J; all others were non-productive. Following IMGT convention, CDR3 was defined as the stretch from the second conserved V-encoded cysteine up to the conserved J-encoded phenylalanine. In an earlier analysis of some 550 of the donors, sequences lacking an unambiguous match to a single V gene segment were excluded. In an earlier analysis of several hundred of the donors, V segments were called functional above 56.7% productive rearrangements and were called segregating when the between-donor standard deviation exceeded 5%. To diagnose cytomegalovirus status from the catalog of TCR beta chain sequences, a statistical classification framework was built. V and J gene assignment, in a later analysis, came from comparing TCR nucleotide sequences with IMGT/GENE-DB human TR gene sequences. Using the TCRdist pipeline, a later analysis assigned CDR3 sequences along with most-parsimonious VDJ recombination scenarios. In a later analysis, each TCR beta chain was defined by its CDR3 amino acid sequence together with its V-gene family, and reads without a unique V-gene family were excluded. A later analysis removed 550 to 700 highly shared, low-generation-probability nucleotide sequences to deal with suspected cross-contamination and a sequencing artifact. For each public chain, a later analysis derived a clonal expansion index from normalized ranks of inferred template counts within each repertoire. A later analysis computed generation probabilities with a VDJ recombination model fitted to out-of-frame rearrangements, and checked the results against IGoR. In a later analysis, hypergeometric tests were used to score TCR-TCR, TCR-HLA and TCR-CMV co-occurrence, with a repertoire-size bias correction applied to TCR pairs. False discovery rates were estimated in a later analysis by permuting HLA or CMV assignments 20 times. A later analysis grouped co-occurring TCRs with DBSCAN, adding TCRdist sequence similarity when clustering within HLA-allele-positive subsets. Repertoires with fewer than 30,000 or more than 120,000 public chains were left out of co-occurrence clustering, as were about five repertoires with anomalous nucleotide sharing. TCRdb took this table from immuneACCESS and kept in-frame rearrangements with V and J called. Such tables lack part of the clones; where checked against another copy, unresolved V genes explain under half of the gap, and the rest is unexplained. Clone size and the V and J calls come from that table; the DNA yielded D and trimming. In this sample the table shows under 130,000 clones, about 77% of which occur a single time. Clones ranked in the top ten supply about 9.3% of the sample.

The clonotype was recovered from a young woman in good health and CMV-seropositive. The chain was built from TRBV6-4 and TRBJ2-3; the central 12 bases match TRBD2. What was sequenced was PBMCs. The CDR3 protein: CASSATSGSFSDTQYF. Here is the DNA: TGTGCCAGCAGCGCGACTAGCGGGAGTTTCTCAGATACGCAGTATTTT.